This T cell receptor (beta chain) was identified in a study of blood T cell repertoires in COVID-19. Whole-study context: Sample material is recorded as cDNA or gDNA derived from T cells, B-cell-depleted T cells, or PBMCs.

Produced via immunoSEQ multiplex PCR; TCRdb's table is partial and in-frame only. Of about 380,000 clones listed, 80% to 90% are singletons. The length of the CDR3 is 15 residues. V lost 0 bases to trimming and J lost 4 bases, with 11 bases between them. Germline V gene data show CDR1 as SGDLS and CDR2 as YYNGEE. The sample was PBMCs or T cells enriched from blood (not recorded which). The receptor was derived from a man aged 25 to 45 who had recovered from COVID-19. The chain links TRBV9 to TRBJ1-3; a weak D match, TRBD1 (6 bases). This CDR3 is CASSVAPGEGNTIYF. The CDR3 nucleotides are TGTGCCAGCAGCGTAGCCCCAGGGGAAGGAAACACCATATATTTT.